This T cell receptor (beta chain) was observed in a study of PD-1 blockade in classical Hodgkin lymphoma. A single count supports this clone. Germline CDR1 is SGDLS and CDR2 is YYNGEE. J was trimmed by 7 bases and V by 7 bases; bases with no gene match: 9. This CDR3 has 15 amino acids. Time point denoted: newly diagnosed, previously untreated cHL patient sample. Data came from immunoSEQ multiplex PCR; TCRdb stores just in-frame clones and leaves some out. The sample gives about 47,000 clones, approximately 90% of which show up once; nearly 5% is in the top ten. This chain links TRBV9 with TRBJ2-1, with TRBD2 matching 12 bases. Specimen: peripheral blood mononuclear cells (PBMCs). This TCR was sampled from a human donor with classical Hodgkin lymphoma. The CDR3 protein is CASGRRTSGKNEQFF. The CDR3 DNA is TGTGCCAGCGGCCGACGGACTAGCGGGAAGAATGAGCAGTTCTTC.